This T cell receptor beta chain was documented in a study of blood T cell repertoires in COVID-19. Across the whole study: Sites in the United States, Italy and Spain provided acute and convalescent COVID-19 samples.

The recovered donors of Cohort 3 showed two negative PCRs, clearance, or symptom resolution. Under the authors' procedure: Using reference gene primer amplification, nucleated cell counts were estimated. TCRdb's copy holds only in-frame clones and misses some; the assay was immunoSEQ multiplex PCR. From that table come the V and J calls and clone size; the DNA was used to work out D and trimming. The data contain approximately 440,000 clones, around 90% of them seen just once; the ten biggest clones take up about 0.6%. V was pared by 6 bases and J by 6 bases, with 10 bases between. Per the germline V gene, CDR1 is MNHNY and CDR2 is SVGAGI (reference sequence). This CDR3 has 12 residues.

The chain employs TRBV6-6 and TRBJ2-3; weak D call: TRBD2 (5 bases). The sequenced sample consisted of PBMCs or T cells enriched from blood (not recorded which). The receptor was isolated from a man aged 18 to 30 who had recovered from COVID-19. CDR3 nucleotide sequence: TGTGCCAGCAGGCCCTCGGGGGATACGCAGTATTTT. This sequence encodes CASRPSGDTQYF.